A selection of T cell receptor beta chains follows, all from one sample in a study of human thymus T cells. Assay used: immunoSEQ multiplex PCR; TCRdb lists only in-frame clones, some missing. The table includes about 46,000 clones, more than 85% detected once. The specimen sequenced was blood. Receptors were obtained from a girl under three years old with a congenital heart defect but otherwise immunologically healthy. The CDR3 runs from the conserved cysteine through the conserved F or W. Each record gives: J gene, clone size, V gene, D gene, CDR3 protein, CDR3 DNA. D genes are given only for firm matches. Not every row has a clone size; where given, it reads once, few, many or a size class.

j_gene: TRBJ1-2
abundance: -
v_gene: TRBV18
d_gene: -
CDR3aa: CASSSLGQKIYGYTF
CDR3nt: TGTGCCAGCTCATCTCTCGGACAGAAAATCTATGGCTACACCTTC

j_gene: TRBJ2-3
abundance: -
v_gene: TRBV5-1
d_gene: TRBD2
CDR3aa: CASSFGGGGTDTQYF
CDR3nt: TGCGCCAGCAGCTTTGGGGGAGGGGGCACAGATACGCAGTATTTT

j_gene: TRBJ1-2
abundance: -
v_gene: TRBV10-3
d_gene: -
CDR3aa: CAISELADPVYGYTF
CDR3nt: TGTGCCATCAGTGAGTTGGCAGACCCGGTGTATGGCTACACCTTC

j_gene: TRBJ2-4
abundance: -
v_gene: TRBV30
d_gene: -
CDR3aa: CAWRGQLGTGLAKNIQYF
CDR3nt: TGTGCCTGGAGGGGCCAACTCGGAACGGGGCTAGCCAAAAACATTCAGTACTTC

j_gene: TRBJ1-1
abundance: -
v_gene: TRBV4-1
d_gene: TRBD1
CDR3aa: CASSPRDRLSMNTEAFF
CDR3nt: TGCGCCAGCAGCCCAAGGGACAGGTTGTCCATGAACACTGAAGCTTTCTTT

j_gene: TRBJ2-1
abundance: -
v_gene: TRBV9
d_gene: -
CDR3aa: CASSDHLADEQFF
CDR3nt: TGTGCCAGCAGCGACCACCTCGCGGATGAGCAGTTCTTC

j_gene: TRBJ1-4
abundance: -
v_gene: TRBV19
d_gene: -
CDR3aa: CASRGTVSTNEKLFF
CDR3nt: TGTGCCAGTAGAGGGACGGTATCAACTAATGAAAAACTGTTTTTT

j_gene: TRBJ1-3
abundance: -
v_gene: TRBV7-2
d_gene: -
CDR3aa: CASSPTGGVNTIYF
CDR3nt: TGTGCCAGCAGCCCCACGGGGGGAGTAAACACCATATATTTT

j_gene: TRBJ1-3
abundance: -
v_gene: TRBV7-2
d_gene: -
CDR3aa: CASSLVGEGNTIYF
CDR3nt: TGTGCCAGCAGCTTAGTTGGGGAAGGAAACACCATATATTTT

j_gene: TRBJ2-3
abundance: -
v_gene: TRBV5-6
d_gene: -
CDR3aa: CASSWGQYTDTQYF
CDR3nt: TGTGCCAGCAGCTGGGGTCAATACACAGATACGCAGTATTTT

j_gene: TRBJ2-1
abundance: once
v_gene: TRBV21-1
d_gene: -
CDR3aa: CASSKSQGAVNEQFF
CDR3nt: TGTGCCAGCAGCAAAAGTCAGGGGGCCGTGAATGAGCAGTTCTTC

j_gene: TRBJ1-1
abundance: -
v_gene: TRBV6-1
d_gene: TRBD1
CDR3aa: CASSDGGGLTEAFF
CDR3nt: TGTGCCAGCAGTGATGGAGGGGGCTTAACTGAAGCTTTCTTT

j_gene: TRBJ2-5
abundance: -
v_gene: TRBV18
d_gene: -
CDR3aa: CASSLQETQYF
CDR3nt: TGTGCCAGCTCATTACAAGAGACCCAGTACTTC

j_gene: TRBJ2-2
abundance: once
v_gene: TRBV4-1
d_gene: -
CDR3aa: CASSQPVSTGELFF
CDR3nt: TGCGCCAGCAGCCAACCCGTCAGTACCGGGGAGCTGTTTTTT

j_gene: TRBJ2-7
abundance: -
v_gene: TRBV11-1
d_gene: -
CDR3aa: CASRRQGSSSYEQYF
CDR3nt: TGTGCCAGCAGACGGCAGGGATCTAGCTCCTACGAGCAGTACTTC

j_gene: TRBJ2-7
abundance: -
v_gene: TRBV6-6
d_gene: TRBD1
CDR3aa: CASSQRTGYHEQYF
CDR3nt: TGTGCCAGCAGTCAACGGACAGGGTACCACGAGCAGTACTTC

j_gene: TRBJ2-5
abundance: -
v_gene: TRBV7-9
d_gene: TRBD2
CDR3aa: CASSLGLAGVFQETQYF
CDR3nt: TGTGCCAGCAGCTTAGGTCTAGCGGGAGTATTTCAAGAGACCCAGTACTTC

j_gene: TRBJ2-1
abundance: -
v_gene: TRBV5-1
d_gene: -
CDR3aa: CASSLRGTDNEQFF
CDR3nt: TGCGCCAGCAGCTTGCGCGGGACGGACAATGAGCAGTTCTTC

j_gene: TRBJ2-7
abundance: -
v_gene: TRBV7-9
d_gene: TRBD2
CDR3aa: CASSLGAGLHLAYEQYF
CDR3nt: TGTGCCAGCAGCTTAGGAGCGGGACTCCACCTCGCCTACGAGCAGTACTTC

j_gene: TRBJ2-1
abundance: -
v_gene: TRBV6-6
d_gene: -
CDR3aa: CASSYVGLVSYNEQFF
CDR3nt: TGTGCCAGCAGTTACGTGGGGTTGGTTTCCTACAATGAGCAGTTCTTC

j_gene: TRBJ1-2
abundance: -
v_gene: TRBV5-6
d_gene: TRBD1
CDR3aa: CASTASGQGNYGYTF
CDR3nt: TGTGCCAGCACCGCTTCCGGACAGGGAAACTATGGCTACACCTTC

j_gene: TRBJ2-1
abundance: -
v_gene: TRBV18
d_gene: TRBD1
CDR3aa: CASSPRDSPLNEQFF
CDR3nt: TGTGCCAGCTCCCCCCGGGACAGTCCTCTCAATGAGCAGTTCTTC

j_gene: TRBJ1-2
abundance: -
v_gene: TRBV25-1
d_gene: TRBD1
CDR3aa: CASSGSTGGDGYTF
CDR3nt: TGTGCCAGCAGTGGGTCCACAGGGGGCGATGGCTACACCTTC

j_gene: TRBJ2-3
abundance: -
v_gene: TRBV7-9
d_gene: -
CDR3aa: CASSLSSDTQYF
CDR3nt: TGTGCCAGCAGCTTGAGCTCCGATACGCAGTATTTT

j_gene: TRBJ2-1
abundance: -
v_gene: TRBV27
d_gene: -
CDR3aa: CASSLSPGTVYNEQFF
CDR3nt: TGTGCCAGCAGTTTATCCCCAGGGACTGTCTACAATGAGCAGTTCTTC

j_gene: TRBJ2-3
abundance: -
v_gene: TRBV10-1
d_gene: TRBD2
CDR3aa: CASSDSLLAGGPSDTQYF
CDR3nt: TGCGCCAGCAGTGACTCCCTTCTAGCGGGAGGGCCCTCAGATACGCAGTATTTT

j_gene: TRBJ2-1
abundance: -
v_gene: TRBV1
d_gene: -
CDR3aa: CTSSHLSREGPDNEQFF
CDR3nt: TGCACCAGCAGCCATCTCTCTCGGGAGGGGCCGGACAATGAGCAGTTCTTC

j_gene: TRBJ1-4
abundance: -
v_gene: TRBV7-6
d_gene: -
CDR3aa: CASSGRTRPAADEKLFF
CDR3nt: TGTGCCAGCAGCGGACGGACTCGCCCGGCGGCGGATGAAAAACTGTTTTTT

j_gene: TRBJ2-1
abundance: -
v_gene: TRBV5-1
d_gene: -
CDR3aa: CASSPGRVGYNEQFF
CDR3nt: TGCGCCAGCAGCCCTGGCCGGGTGGGGTACAATGAGCAGTTCTTC

j_gene: TRBJ2-5
abundance: -
v_gene: TRBV28
d_gene: TRBD2
CDR3aa: CASSSTRRTSGSRSQYF
CDR3nt: TGTGCCAGCAGTTCAACCCGGAGGACTAGCGGGAGTCGGTCCCAGTACTTC

j_gene: TRBJ2-1
abundance: -
v_gene: TRBV5-6
d_gene: TRBD2
CDR3aa: CASSSGGRAFDEQFF
CDR3nt: TGTGCCAGCAGCTCTGGTGGGAGGGCCTTCGATGAGCAGTTCTTC

j_gene: TRBJ1-2
abundance: -
v_gene: TRBV5-4
d_gene: -
CDR3aa: CASSSPHVTGLLGGYTF
CDR3nt: TGTGCCAGCAGCTCACCACATGTAACAGGTCTATTGGGAGGCTACACCTTC

j_gene: TRBJ2-1
abundance: -
v_gene: TRBV5-1
d_gene: -
CDR3aa: CASSLGGALSYNEQFF
CDR3nt: TGCGCCAGCAGCTTGGGCGGAGCCCTCTCCTACAATGAGCAGTTCTTC

j_gene: TRBJ2-1
abundance: -
v_gene: TRBV6-8
d_gene: TRBD2
CDR3aa: CASSSGTSDYNEQFF
CDR3nt: TGTGCCAGCAGCTCCGGGACTAGCGACTACAATGAGCAGTTCTTC

j_gene: TRBJ1-2
abundance: -
v_gene: TRBV7-9
d_gene: -
CDR3aa: CASSSMGYPGDYGYTF
CDR3nt: TGTGCCAGCAGCTCTATGGGCTACCCCGGGGACTATGGCTACACCTTC

j_gene: TRBJ2-2
abundance: -
v_gene: TRBV6-4
d_gene: TRBD2
CDR3aa: CASSAGTSSGELFF
CDR3nt: TGTGCCAGCAGTGCCGGGACTAGCTCCGGGGAGCTGTTTTTT

j_gene: TRBJ2-3
abundance: -
v_gene: TRBV19
d_gene: -
CDR3aa: CASSMDSTSGGTQYF
CDR3nt: TGTGCCAGTTCGATGGACAGTACGTCAGGAGGTACGCAGTATTTT

j_gene: TRBJ2-3
abundance: -
v_gene: TRBV7-9
d_gene: TRBD2
CDR3aa: CASSPRLAGKRADTQYF
CDR3nt: TGTGCCAGCAGCCCCCGACTAGCGGGAAAGAGGGCAGATACGCAGTATTTT

j_gene: TRBJ2-1
abundance: -
v_gene: TRBV20-1
d_gene: -
CDR3aa: CSASNNEQFF
CDR3nt: TGCAGTGCTAGTAACAATGAGCAGTTCTTC

j_gene: TRBJ1-5
abundance: -
v_gene: TRBV10-3
d_gene: -
CDR3aa: CAISEFNPGRRDQPQHF
CDR3nt: TGTGCCATCAGTGAGTTTAATCCGGGACGAAGGGATCAGCCCCAGCATTTT

j_gene: TRBJ2-5
abundance: -
v_gene: TRBV6-6
d_gene: -
CDR3aa: CASSYSDNQETQYF
CDR3nt: TGTGCCAGCAGTTACTCGGACAACCAAGAGACCCAGTACTTC

j_gene: TRBJ1-2
abundance: -
v_gene: TRBV29-1
d_gene: -
CDR3aa: CSAKRGDGYTF
CDR3nt: TGCAGCGCTAAAAGAGGGGATGGCTACACCTTC

j_gene: TRBJ2-3
abundance: -
v_gene: TRBV9
d_gene: TRBD1
CDR3aa: CASSVNPGQGPDTQYF
CDR3nt: TGTGCCAGCAGCGTTAATCCGGGACAGGGTCCAGATACGCAGTATTTT

j_gene: TRBJ2-2
abundance: once
v_gene: TRBV11-3
d_gene: TRBD1
CDR3aa: CASSPSATGALIGELFF
CDR3nt: TGTGCCAGCAGCCCGTCAGCGACAGGGGCTTTGATCGGGGAGCTGTTTTTT

j_gene: TRBJ2-1
abundance: -
v_gene: TRBV5-1
d_gene: TRBD2
CDR3aa: CASSSGPSGRAGEQFF
CDR3nt: TGCGCCAGCAGCTCCGGCCCTAGCGGGAGGGCGGGGGAGCAGTTCTTC

j_gene: TRBJ2-2
abundance: -
v_gene: TRBV4-1
d_gene: TRBD2
CDR3aa: CASSQDKGLAKDGELFF
CDR3nt: TGCGCCAGCAGCCAAGATAAGGGACTAGCGAAAGACGGGGAGCTGTTTTTT

j_gene: TRBJ2-1
abundance: -
v_gene: TRBV15
d_gene: -
CDR3aa: CATSRDPGANEQFF
CDR3nt: TGTGCCACCAGCAGAGATCCCGGGGCCAATGAGCAGTTCTTC

j_gene: TRBJ1-5
abundance: -
v_gene: TRBV6-6
d_gene: -
CDR3aa: CASSYSNPQFNQPQHF
CDR3nt: TGTGCCAGCAGTTACTCGAATCCGCAGTTTAATCAGCCCCAGCATTTT

j_gene: TRBJ2-5
abundance: -
v_gene: TRBV29-1
d_gene: -
CDR3aa: CSVVDRRRGETQYF
CDR3nt: TGCAGCGTTGTTGACAGACGGAGGGGAGAGACCCAGTACTTC

j_gene: TRBJ2-3
abundance: -
v_gene: TRBV2
d_gene: -
CDR3aa: CASSGRGLRTDTQYF
CDR3nt: TGTGCCAGCAGTGGGAGGGGACTTCGCACAGATACGCAGTATTTT

j_gene: TRBJ2-3
abundance: -
v_gene: TRBV15
d_gene: TRBD2
CDR3aa: CATSRGVTGTSGFRLSTDTQYF
CDR3nt: TGTGCCACCAGCAGAGGGGTAACCGGGACTAGCGGGTTTCGTCTGAGCACAGATACGCAGTATTTT

j_gene: TRBJ1-1
abundance: -
v_gene: TRBV25-1
d_gene: -
CDR3aa: CASSEYGTEAFF
CDR3nt: TGTGCCAGCAGTGAATACGGGACTGAAGCTTTCTTT

j_gene: TRBJ1-5
abundance: -
v_gene: TRBV15
d_gene: -
CDR3aa: CATSIKGQPQHF
CDR3nt: TGTGCCACCAGCATAAAGGGTCAGCCCCAGCATTTT

j_gene: TRBJ2-7
abundance: -
v_gene: TRBV27
d_gene: -
CDR3aa: CASSRRQFYYEQYF
CDR3nt: TGTGCCAGCAGTCGTAGACAGTTTTACTACGAGCAGTACTTC

j_gene: TRBJ1-1
abundance: few
v_gene: TRBV6-5
d_gene: -
CDR3aa: CASSYQSGGWTEAFF
CDR3nt: TGTGCCAGCAGTTACCAAAGCGGGGGTTGGACTGAAGCTTTCTTT

j_gene: TRBJ2-5
abundance: -
v_gene: TRBV6-1
d_gene: TRBD2
CDR3aa: CAGKREGRDTQYF
CDR3nt: TGTGCCGGCAAGCGGGAGGGCCGGGATACCCAGTACTTC

j_gene: TRBJ2-7
abundance: -
v_gene: TRBV4-2
d_gene: -
CDR3aa: CASSQARAQTYYEQYF
CDR3nt: TGTGCCAGCAGCCAAGCCAGGGCCCAAACCTATTACGAGCAGTACTTC

j_gene: TRBJ2-5
abundance: -
v_gene: TRBV7-9
d_gene: -
CDR3aa: CASSLDLGGQETQYF
CDR3nt: TGTGCCAGCAGCTTAGATCTGGGAGGCCAAGAGACCCAGTACTTC

j_gene: TRBJ2-1
abundance: -
v_gene: TRBV7-6
d_gene: TRBD2
CDR3aa: CASSEQPGTSGYNEQFF
CDR3nt: TGTGCCAGCAGCGAGCAACCCGGGACTAGCGGATACAATGAGCAGTTCTTC

j_gene: TRBJ2-1
abundance: once
v_gene: TRBV5-1
d_gene: -
CDR3aa: CASSLWTGVSYNEQFF
CDR3nt: TGCGCCAGCAGCTTGTGGACGGGCGTATCCTACAATGAGCAGTTCTTC